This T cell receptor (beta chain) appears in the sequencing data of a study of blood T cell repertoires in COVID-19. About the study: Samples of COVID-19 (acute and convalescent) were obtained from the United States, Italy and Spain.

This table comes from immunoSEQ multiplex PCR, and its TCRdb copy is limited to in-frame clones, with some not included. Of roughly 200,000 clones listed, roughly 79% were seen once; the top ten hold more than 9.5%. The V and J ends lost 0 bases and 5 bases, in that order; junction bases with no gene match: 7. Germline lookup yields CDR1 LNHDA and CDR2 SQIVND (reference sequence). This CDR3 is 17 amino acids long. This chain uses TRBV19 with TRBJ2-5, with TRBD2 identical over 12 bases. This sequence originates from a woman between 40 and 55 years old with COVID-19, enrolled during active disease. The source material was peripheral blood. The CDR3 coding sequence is TGTGCCAGTAGTATAGATCGTACTAGCGGGGGGTTCGAGACCCAGTACTTC. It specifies CASSIDRTSGGFETQYF.